This entry lists 25 T cell receptor beta chains sequenced from one sample in a study of tumor and adjacent non-tumor tissue in lung cancer. This sample's RNA came from whole unsorted tissue. A modified ARM-PCR protocol with three rounds of nested PCR amplified TCRbeta. TCRdb passed the multiplex PCR reads through MiXCR, listing each CDR3 protein once. The sample holds around 74,000 distinct CDR3 sequences, about two thirds seen once. The sequencing input was lung tumor tissue. The receptor set was obtained from a woman in her 70s with non-small cell lung cancer.

This clonotype was recorded many times. The V and J genes are TRBV4-1 and TRBJ2-7; 9 nucleotides agree with TRBD1. CDR1 is MGHRA, CDR2 YSYEKL, per germline. CDR3 length equals 16 residues. V shed 1 base and J 3 bases; nucleotides not matched to a gene: 7. The DNA for the CDR3 is TGCGCCAGCAGCCAAGGGGACAGGGAGTGGGGCTACGAGCAGTACTTC. Its protein product is CASSQGDREWGYEQYF.

A note on this clonotype: A much larger clone lies a single base off, so this may be a read error. This chain joins TRBV6-1 and TRBJ2-2; D not certain. This CDR3 is 14 amino acids long. The germline V gene encodes CDR1 MNHNS and CDR2 SASEGT. The CDR3 DNA reads as TGTTCCAGCAGTGATTTCCCGAACACCGGGGAGCTGTTTTTT. Residues: CSSSDFPNTGELFF.

A word on this clonotype: At one end the junction does not follow the germline gene, possibly because of a read error. The genes are TRBV6-5 and TRBJ1-6, with D perhaps TRBD1 (6 bases). The CDR3 consists of 15 residues. The germline V gene encodes CDR1 MNHEY and CDR2 SVGAGI. CDR3 protein: CASSRDRTLGSHLHF. The DNA of the CDR3 is TGTGCCAGCAGTCGAGACAGGACGTTGGGTTCACACCTCCACTTT.

In the case of this clonotype: One end of the junction fails to match germline, which may point to a read error. The chain uses TRBV6-5 and TRBJ2-6; D remains ambiguous. The CDR3 covers 16 residues. Germline V gene sequence: CDR1 MNHEY, CDR2 SVGAGI. This chain's CDR3 is CTSSYLMDSGANVLTF. The CDR3, as DNA: TGTACCAGCAGTTACCTGATGGACTCTGGGGCCAACGTCCTGACTTTC.

This clonotype turned up a few times. J is TRBJ2-7 and V is TRBV10-3; D is ambiguous. CDR3 size: 13 residues. Germline loops: CDR1 ENHRY, CDR2 SYGVKD. This CDR3 is CVATDWSSYEQYF. The CDR3 DNA follows: TGTGTTGCGACCGACTGGAGCTCCTACGAGCAGTACTTC.

The chain has TRBV6-1 and TRBJ2-7, with 8 bases that match TRBD1. The CDR3 is 13 residues long. Germline-derived CDR1 and CDR2 are MNHNS and SASEGT. The CDR3 reads CTCRTGGIHEQYF. In DNA form, the CDR3 reads TGTACCTGCAGAACAGGGGGAATCCACGAGCAGTACTTC.

As concerns this clonotype: A much larger clone sits a single nucleotide away, making a read error possible. The chain is built from TRBV5-1 and TRBJ2-3; 7 bases are a match to TRBD2. Germline values: CDR1 SGHRS, CDR2 YFSETQ. This CDR3 has 15 residues. CDR3 residues: CASSSRERGTATQYF. Here the CDR3 DNA reads TGCGCCAGCAGTTCACGAGAGCGGGGTACAGCTACGCAGTATTTT.

This clonotype appeared a few times. V is TRBV30 and J is TRBJ1-5, with TRBD1 identical over 9 bases. CDR3 size: 14 residues. V was pared by 3 bases and J by 6 bases, with 6 bases of the junction left unmatched. Germline assignment: CDR1 GTSNPN and CDR2 SVGIG (reference sequence). The CDR3 DNA is TGTGCCTGGAGCAACAACAGGGGGCTTCAGCCCCAGCATTTT. Its translation is CAWSNNRGLQPQHF. The full variable domain, rest sourced from reference TRBV30 and TRBJ1-5, is SQTIHQWPATLVQPVGSPLSLECTVEGTSNPNLYWYRQAAGRGLQLLFYSVGIGQISSEVPQNLSASRPQDRQFILSSKKLLLSDSGFYLCAWSNNRGLQPQHFGDGTRLSIL.

V and J are TRBV28 and TRBJ2-4, with D perhaps matching TRBD1 (7 bases). Deletions cut 6 bases from V and 16 bases from J, with 19 bases between. This CDR3 has 12 residues. The germline gives CDR1 MDHEN, CDR2 SYDVKM. This CDR3 is CASSSNQGEDYF. The CDR3 DNA reads as TGTGCCAGCAGCTCGAATCAGGGGGAGGACTACTTC.

The gene calls are TRBV11-3 and TRBJ2-1, with TRBD2 matching over 11 bases. Trimming removed 1 base from V and 16 bases from J; junction bases left unmatched: 12. The germline V gene has CDR1 SGHNT and CDR2 YENEEA. The CDR3 is 15 residues long. The DNA for the CDR3 is TGTGCCAGCAGCTTAGGACTAGCGGGATACAATGAGGGCTTCTTC. Translation: CASSLGLAGYNEGFF.

The V and J genes are TRBV29-1 and TRBJ2-5; D is perhaps TRBD1 or TRBD2 (5 bases each). Germline CDR1 SQVTM, CDR2 ANQGSEA. The CDR3 loop spans 12 amino acids. Trimming took off 8 bases at V and 1 base at J, with 11 bases between the two ends. DNA for the CDR3: TGCAGCATCAGGGAGATCCAAGAGACCCAGTACTTC. As protein: CSIREIQETQYF.

This rearrangement joins TRBV12-3 or TRBV12-4 to TRBJ1-2; 7 positions agree with TRBD1. With V trimmed by 10 bases and J by 4 bases, 12 bases remained unmatched. The length of the CDR3 is 14 residues. The CDR3 protein is CANSTGQRTYGYTF. As DNA, the CDR3 is TGTGCCAACAGCACGGGACAGAGGACCTATGGCTACACCTTC.

To note about this clonotype: It is likely a read error, because the conserved phenylalanine at the end of the CDR3 is missing. The gene calls are TRBV5-1 and TRBJ2-5, with TRBD2 matching 8 bases. This CDR3 has 15 amino acids. Germline V gene lookup returns CDR1 SGHRS and CDR2 YFSETQ. V lost 5 bases and J lost 5; bases outside the gene matches: 11. The CDR3 sequence: CASRLTSEHLETQYL. CDR3 in DNA: TGCGCCAGCAGATTGACTAGCGAGCACTTGGAGACCCAGTACTTA.

About this clonotype: Without the conserved terminal phenylalanine or tryptophan, this CDR3 likely stems from a read error. This chain joins TRBV6-1 and TRBJ1-5; D might be TRBD1 (6 bases). This CDR3 is built from 14 residues. Germline values: CDR1 MNHNS, CDR2 SASEGT. This chain's CDR3 is CVSHTGTDYQPQHY. The DNA of the CDR3 is TGTGTCAGCCACACAGGGACTGACTATCAGCCCCAGCATTAT.

Points on this clonotype: This clone may be a read error of a much larger clone one base away. The rearrangement uses TRBV20-1 and TRBJ2-1, with TRBD2 matching 11 bases. The CDR3 is 15 residues long. The V gene's germline CDR1 is DFQATT and CDR2 SNEGSKA (reference sequence). The CDR3, as DNA: TGCACTGCTAGTCCCCTAGCGGGAGGTGACAATGAGCAGTTCTTC. It codes for CTASPLAGGDNEQFF.

To note about this clonotype: The junction and the germline gene differ at one end; a read error may be behind it. The rearrangement joins TRBV11-1 to TRBJ2-2; a weak D match, TRBD2 (5 bases). The V gene's germline CDR1 is SGHAT and CDR2 FQDESV (reference sequence). The CDR3 is made up of 15 amino acids. CDR3 sequence (DNA): TGTGCCAGCAACTTAGAGAGCGGTTACACCGGTGAGTTGTTTTTT. It encodes CASNLESGYTGELFF.

This clonotype was seen only a few times. The genes are TRBV6-5 and TRBJ2-3, with a possible D match to TRBD1 (6 bases). Deletions cut 7 bases from V and 2 bases from J, with 25 bases between. Germline V lookup: CDR1 MNHEY, CDR2 SVGAGI. The CDR3 consists of 18 residues. The CDR3 spells CASIAALGTSGYTDTQYF. The DNA for the CDR3 is TGTGCCAGCATCGCCGCCTTAGGGACAAGCGGATACACAGATACGCAGTATTTT.

For this clonotype: A junction boundary mismatches the germline segment, possibly from a read error. V gene TRBV5-1 combines with J gene TRBJ1-6; unclear D gene. This CDR3 has 13 residues. The germline CDR1 and CDR2 sequences are SGHRS and YFSETQ. As DNA, the CDR3 is TGCGCCGGCAGTCCCCACAGCAATTCACCCCTCCACTTT. It encodes CAGSPHSNSPLHF.

Concerning this clonotype itself: A much larger clone lies one base from this, so it may be a read error. The rearrangement uses TRBV5-1 and TRBJ1-3; unclear D gene. Germline V CDR1 and CDR2: SGHRS, YFSETQ. The CDR3 sequence is 14 residues long. The CDR3 DNA follows: TGCGCCAGCAGCTTGATGGGAACTGGAAGCACCATATATTTT. Its translation is CASSLMGTGSTIYF.

Concerning this clonotype: The junction departs from germline at one end; a sequencing error may be responsible. The chain couples TRBV29-1 to TRBJ2-5, with D perhaps TRBD1 or TRBD2 (7 bases each). Germline assignment: CDR1 SQVTM and CDR2 ANQGSEA. The CDR3 covers 12 residues. The CDR3, as DNA: TGCGGCGTCCTCAGGGGGGGGGAGACCCAGTGCTTC. Its protein is CGVLRGGETQCF. Looking up the rest from reference TRBV29-1 and TRBJ2-5 gives the full variable domain: SAVISQKPSRDICQRGTSLTIQCQVDSQVTMMFWYRQQPGQSLTLIATANQGSEATYESGFVIDKFPISRPNLTFSTLTVSNMSPEDSSIYLCGVLRGGETQCFGPGTRLLVL.

J is TRBJ1-1 and V is TRBV29-1; maybe TRBD1 (6 bases). The germline V gene encodes CDR1 SQVTM and CDR2 ANQGSEA. This CDR3 has 14 residues. V was shortened by 4 bases and J by 1 base, with 13 bases between the two germline ends. CDR3 sequence: CSVVNMGANTEAFF. The CDR3 nucleotides read TGCAGCGTTGTCAACATGGGGGCGAACACTGAAGCTTTCTTT. Drawing the rest from reference TRBV29-1 and TRBJ1-1, the complete variable domain is SAVISQKPSRDICQRGTSLTIQCQVDSQVTMMFWYRQQPGQSLTLIATANQGSEATYESGFVIDKFPISRPNLTFSTLTVSNMSPEDSSIYLCSVVNMGANTEAFFGQGTRLTVV.

Regarding this clonotype: Its ends do not fully match the called genes, so a read error is possible. V is TRBV11-1 and J is TRBJ2-1; TRBD2 matches at 9 bases. CDR3 length: 14 amino acids. The V gene's germline CDR1 is SGHAT and CDR2 FQDESV (reference sequence). CDR3 amino acids: CASSPREGCYKQFF. CDR3 nucleotide sequence: TGCGCCAGCAGCCCGCGGGAGGGCTGCTATAAGCAGTTCTTC.

The chain's CDR3 is CIFEVPGIAKNIQYF. The DNA for the CDR3 is TGCATCTTTGAAGTCCCAGGTATAGCCAAAAACATTCAGTACTTC. The chain couples TRBV29-1 to TRBJ2-4; D remains ambiguous. Germline V gives CDR1 SQVTM, CDR2 ANQGSEA. This CDR3 has 15 amino acids.

For this clonotype: The junction differs from germline at one of its ends, possibly a read error. The chain carries TRBV5-4 and TRBJ2-7, with TRBD1 matching over 9 bases. Germline CDR1 is SGHNT and CDR2 is YYREEE (reference sequence). This CDR3 comprises 14 residues. DNA for the CDR3: TGTACCAGCAGCTGGCGGACAGGGGACCACGAGAAGTACTTC. Amino acids: CTSSWRTGDHEKYF.

This clonotype was seen at least ten times. V gene TRBV5-6 combines with J gene TRBJ2-7; a possible D gene is TRBD2 (6 bases). CDR1 is SGHDT, CDR2 YYEEEE, per germline. This CDR3 region has 14 residues. Trimming took off 4 bases at V and 3 bases at J, with 14 bases between the two ends. CDR3 nucleotide sequence: TGTGCCAGCAGCCTGGGGGACTCTGTCTACGAGCAGTACTTC. Protein product: CASSLGDSVYEQYF. Looking up the rest from reference TRBV5-6 and TRBJ2-7 gives the full variable domain: DAGVTQSPTHLIKTRGQQVTLRCSPKSGHDTVSWYQQALGQGPQFIFQYYEEEERQRGNFPDRFSGHQFPNYSSELNVNALLLGDSALYLCASSLGDSVYEQYFGPGTRLTVT.